This T cell receptor beta chain is from a study of T cell responses to AZD1222 COVID-19 vaccine. Study-wide background: Some second doses came at about 4 weeks and others at about 12 weeks; these were pooled.

A remark on this clone: Its antigen is not identified.

CDR1 SGHTA and CDR2 FQGTGA come from the germline V gene. Losses at the gene ends were 5 bases for V and 10 bases for J; bases not matched to a gene: 6. This CDR3 is 14 amino acids long. Whole-study findings and limits: Donors were largely white British and mainly female; clonal diversity was possibly underestimated. Unmutated variant regions reportedly attract nearly half of all spike-specific TCRs.

The data were produced by immunoSEQ multiplex PCR, yet TCRdb's version contains in-frame clones alone and is incomplete. The data hold 100,000 to 150,000 clones, with over 90% observed a single time. This clonotype originated in an adult in good health. J is TRBJ2-1 and V is TRBV7-3, with TRBD2 matching 12 bases. This specimen was peripheral blood, taken on day 0 of AZD1222 vaccination. DNA for the CDR3: TGTGCCAGCAGCCTTCTAGCGGGAGGGGGAGAGCAGTTCTTC. Its translation is CASSLLAGGGEQFF.